Each of the 11 T cell receptor beta chains below was sequenced from the same sample in a study of T-cell reconstitution after alpha-beta-depleted transplantation in children. During its preparation, the TCRbeta library received unique molecular identifiers. TCRdb recomputed calls from the PCR reads with MiXCR, one row per CDR3 protein. The sample records about 300,000 distinct CDR3 sequences, about a tenth being singletons. Specimen: PBMCs, collected before TCRalphabeta/CD19-depleted stem cell transplant. The source of these receptors is a boy younger than two with acute myeloid leukemia, due to receive a stem cell transplant.

This clonotype was seen repeatedly, ten times or more. The chain carries TRBV7-9 and TRBJ1-4; D not certain. The CDR3 is made up of 11 amino acids. Germline V lookup: CDR1 SEHNR, CDR2 FQNEAQ (reference sequence). Trimming left V 3 bases short and J 8 bases short, with 4 bases between. The CDR3 sequence is CASSFGEKLFF. Here the CDR3 DNA reads TGTGCCAGCAGCTTCGGGGAAAAACTGTTTTTT.

This clonotype was recorded many times. This sequence joins TRBV9 and TRBJ2-1, with 16 bases fitting TRBD2. Looked up from germline, CDR1 is SGDLS and CDR2 is YYNGEE. J was trimmed by 4 bases and V by 3 bases; bases with no gene match: 7. The CDR3 contains 18 residues. CDR3 region: CASSDGTSGGVPYNEQFF. CDR3 DNA: TGTGCCAGCAGCGACGGGACTAGCGGGGGGGTTCCTTACAATGAGCAGTTCTTC.

There are many counts of this clonotype. This chain connects TRBV20-1 to TRBJ2-7; no clear D. The CDR3 is 10 residues long. Trimming took off 3 bases at V and 5 bases at J, with 5 bases between the two ends. CDR1 and CDR2 (germline): DFQATT, SNEGSKA (reference sequence). The CDR3, as DNA: TGCAGTGCTAGGGGTAACGAGCAGTACTTC. Amino acid sequence: CSARGNEQYF.

This clonotype was seen ten or more times. The genes are TRBV4-1 and TRBJ2-1; D call uncertain. Trimming removed 0 bases at V and 0 bases at J, with 9 bases between. This CDR3 has 16 amino acids. Germline CDR1 MGHRA, CDR2 YSYEKL. CDR3: CASSQEGRSSYNEQFF. In DNA form, the CDR3 reads TGCGCCAGCAGCCAAGAGGGCAGAAGCTCCTACAATGAGCAGTTCTTC.

The V gene is TRBV7-9, the J gene TRBJ2-6; no clear D gene. The CDR3 spans 14 residues. CDR1 is SEHNR and CDR2 is FQNEAQ in the germline V gene (reference sequence). Trimming removed 6 bases from V and 0 bases from J, with 6 bases in between. CDR3 amino acids: CASRNSSGANVLTF. In DNA form, the CDR3 reads TGTGCCAGCAGGAACAGCTCTGGGGCCAACGTCCTGACTTTC.

In its sample, this clonotype was seen many times. This chain connects TRBV7-6 to TRBJ1-4; 7 bases line up with TRBD1. V lost 1 base to trimming and J lost 8 bases; unmatched junction nucleotides: 7. The CDR3 is made up of 15 amino acids. Germline V gene sequence: CDR1 SGHVS, CDR2 FNYEAQ. The CDR3 DNA reads TGTGCCAGCAGCTTAGGGACAGGCGGGGAAGAAAAACTGTTTTTT. Its protein product is CASSLGTGGEEKLFF.

V usage is TRBV28 and J usage is TRBJ2-3, with 14 bases fitting TRBD2. The germline V gene encodes CDR1 MDHEN and CDR2 SYDVKM. J was trimmed by 5 bases and V by 4 bases; bases with no gene match: 11. This CDR3 spans 18 amino acids. For the CDR3, the DNA is TGTGCCAGCAGTTACACAACCGGGACTAGCGGGGGCGAAGATACGCAGTATTTT. Amino acids: CASSYTTGTSGGEDTQYF.

There are many counts of this clonotype. For the CDR3, the DNA is TGCGCCAGCAGCTTGCTCGTCAGCTCTGGGGCCAACGTCCTGACTTTC. It is translated as CASSLLVSSGANVLTF. The chain joins TRBV5-1 to TRBJ2-6; D remains ambiguous. This CDR3 spans 16 amino acids. The V and J ends lost 1 base and 0 bases respectively, with 8 bases between them. CDR1 SGHRS and CDR2 YFSETQ come from the germline V gene. Looking up the rest from reference TRBV5-1 and TRBJ2-6 gives the full variable domain: KAGVTQTPRYLIKTRGQQVTLSCSPISGHRSVSWYQQTPGQGLQFLFEYFSETQRNKGNFPGRFSGRQFSNSRSEMNVSTLELGDSALYLCASSLLVSSGANVLTFGAGSRLTVL.

This clonotype was recorded only once. A read error may explain this, as a much larger clone is one base away. The CDR3 end shows no conserved phenylalanine or tryptophan, and so a read error is likely. The chain is built from TRBV12-3 or TRBV12-4 and TRBJ1-2; 7 nucleotides align to TRBD1. The CDR3 runs to 14 residues. Losses at the gene ends were 3 bases for V and 4 bases for J; bases not matched to a gene: 5. The CDR3: CASSLGQHSYGYTS. In DNA form, the CDR3 reads TGTGCCAGCAGTTTGGGACAGCACTCCTATGGCTACACCTCC.

This clonotype has ten or more counts. This rearrangement joins TRBV12-3 or TRBV12-4 to TRBJ1-1; no reliable D call. The length of the CDR3 is 13 residues. Trimming shortened V by 7 bases and J by 3 bases, and 12 bases separated the two germline ends. CDR3 sequence reads: CASIRTWDTEAFF. Written as DNA, the CDR3 is TGTGCCAGCATTAGGACCTGGGACACTGAAGCTTTCTTT.

As concerns this clonotype: One end of the junction fails to match germline, which may point to a read error. V gene TRBV12-3 or TRBV12-4 combines with J gene TRBJ2-3; no definite D call. The CDR3 has 15 amino acids. CDR3 DNA: TGTGCCAGCAGTTTAAGTGGTGGTGGCACAGATACGCAGTGTTTT. Its protein product is CASSLSGGGTDTQCF.